The 2 T cell receptor beta chains reported below all come from one sample, sequenced in a study of shared T cell receptors in the human thymus. Clones were read by immunoSEQ multiplex PCR, and TCRdb kept only the in-frame ones, dropping some. The table includes under 850,000 clones, roughly 90% detected once. The same sample was also used in a study of human thymus T cells.

Sequenced sample: thymocytes. These receptors originate from a boy under three years old with a congenital heart defect.

The V and J genes are TRBV6-4 and TRBJ2-7; no reliable D call. This CDR3 contains 10 residues. V was trimmed by 10 bases and J by 1 base, leaving 5 bases between them. Germline V lookup: CDR1 MRHNA, CDR2 SNTAGT. The CDR3 region is CATMSYEQYF. The CDR3 DNA reads TGTGCCACCATGTCCTACGAGCAGTACTTC.

This chain joins TRBV10-2 and TRBJ2-7; TRBD2 aligns across 7 bases. CDR1 is WSHSY, CDR2 SAAADI, per germline. V trimming: 7 bases; J trimming: 2 bases; junction bases outside the gene matches: 8. This CDR3 spans 14 amino acids. CDR3 protein: CASTRTSPTYEQYF. Here the CDR3 DNA reads TGCGCCAGCACGCGGACTAGTCCGACCTACGAGCAGTACTTC.